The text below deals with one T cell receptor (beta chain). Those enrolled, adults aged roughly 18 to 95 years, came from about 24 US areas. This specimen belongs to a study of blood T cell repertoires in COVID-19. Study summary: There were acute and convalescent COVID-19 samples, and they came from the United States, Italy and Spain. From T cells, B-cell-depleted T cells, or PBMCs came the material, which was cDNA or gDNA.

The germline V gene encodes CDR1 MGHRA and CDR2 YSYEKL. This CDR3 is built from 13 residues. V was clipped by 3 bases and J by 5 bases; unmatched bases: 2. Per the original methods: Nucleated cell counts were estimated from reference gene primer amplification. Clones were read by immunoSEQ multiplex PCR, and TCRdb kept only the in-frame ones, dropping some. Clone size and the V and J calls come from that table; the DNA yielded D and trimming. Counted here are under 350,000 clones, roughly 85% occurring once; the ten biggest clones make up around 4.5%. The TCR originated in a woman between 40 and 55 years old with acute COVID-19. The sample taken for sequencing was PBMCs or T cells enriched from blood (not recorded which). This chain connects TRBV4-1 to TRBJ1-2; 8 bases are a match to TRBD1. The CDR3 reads CASSHQGAYGYTF. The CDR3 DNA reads TGCGCCAGCAGCCATCAGGGGGCTTATGGCTACACCTTC.